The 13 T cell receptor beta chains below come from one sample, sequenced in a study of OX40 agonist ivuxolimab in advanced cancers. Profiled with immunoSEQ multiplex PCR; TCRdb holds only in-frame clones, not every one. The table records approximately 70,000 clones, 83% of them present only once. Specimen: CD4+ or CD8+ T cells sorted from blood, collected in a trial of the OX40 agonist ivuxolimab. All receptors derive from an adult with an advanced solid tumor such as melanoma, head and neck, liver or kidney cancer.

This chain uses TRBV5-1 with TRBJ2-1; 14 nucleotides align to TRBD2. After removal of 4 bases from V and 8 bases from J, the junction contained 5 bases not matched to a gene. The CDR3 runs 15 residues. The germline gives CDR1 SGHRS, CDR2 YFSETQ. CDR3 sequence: CASSPGLAGVHEQFF. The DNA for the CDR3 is TGCGCCAGCAGCCCGGGACTAGCGGGGGTTCATGAGCAGTTCTTC.

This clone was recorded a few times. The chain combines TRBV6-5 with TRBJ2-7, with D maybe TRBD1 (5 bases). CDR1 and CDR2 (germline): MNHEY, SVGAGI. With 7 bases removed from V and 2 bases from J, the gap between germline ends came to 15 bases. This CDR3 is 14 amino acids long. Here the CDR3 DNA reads TGTGCCAGCACTACCAGGGCGACCACCTACGAGCAGTACTTC. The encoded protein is CASTTRATTYEQYF.

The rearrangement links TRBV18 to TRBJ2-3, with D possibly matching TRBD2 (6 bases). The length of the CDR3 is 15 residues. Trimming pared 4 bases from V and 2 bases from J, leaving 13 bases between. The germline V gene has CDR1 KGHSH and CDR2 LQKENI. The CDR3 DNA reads TGTGCCAGCTCACGCGGCGGGGACTTCACAGATACGCAGTATTTT. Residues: CASSRGGDFTDTQYF.

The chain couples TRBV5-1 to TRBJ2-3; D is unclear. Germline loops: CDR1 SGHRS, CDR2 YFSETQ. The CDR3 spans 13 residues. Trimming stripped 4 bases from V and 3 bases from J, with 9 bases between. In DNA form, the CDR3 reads TGCGCCAGCAGCGTCAGGCAAACAGATACGCAGTATTTT. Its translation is CASSVRQTDTQYF.

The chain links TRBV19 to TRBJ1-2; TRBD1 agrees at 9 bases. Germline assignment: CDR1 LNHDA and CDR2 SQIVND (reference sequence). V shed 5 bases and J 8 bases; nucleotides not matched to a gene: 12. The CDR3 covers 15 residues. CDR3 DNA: TGTGCCAGTAGTCGGAAACCGGGACAGGGTGGCGGCTACACCTTC. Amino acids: CASSRKPGQGGGYTF.

This chain's CDR3 is CASSLNLPGGPTDTQYF. The CDR3 DNA sequence: TGTGCCAGCAGTCTCAACTTACCGGGGGGCCCCACAGATACGCAGTATTTT. The V and J genes are TRBV2 and TRBJ2-3; D is possibly TRBD2 (7 bases). CDR3 length: 17 residues. Trimming removed 5 bases from V and 2 bases from J, with 20 bases in between. Germline CDR1 is SNHLY and CDR2 is FYNNEI.

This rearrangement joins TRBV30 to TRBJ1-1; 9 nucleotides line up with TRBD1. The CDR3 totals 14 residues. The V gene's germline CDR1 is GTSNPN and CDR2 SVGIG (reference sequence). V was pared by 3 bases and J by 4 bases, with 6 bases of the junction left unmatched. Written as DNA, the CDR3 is TGTGCCTGGAGCCCACAGGGGGCCGGCACTGAAGCTTTCTTT. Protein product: CAWSPQGAGTEAFF.

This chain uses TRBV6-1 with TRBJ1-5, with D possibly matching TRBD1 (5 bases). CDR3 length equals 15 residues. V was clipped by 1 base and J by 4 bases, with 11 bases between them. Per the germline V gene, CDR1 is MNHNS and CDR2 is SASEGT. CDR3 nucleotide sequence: TGTGCCAGCAGTGAAGGGAGGGGTCGGAATCAGCCCCAGCATTTT. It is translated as CASSEGRGRNQPQHF.

Written as DNA, the CDR3 is TGTGCCAGCAGTTACCCTCAAGAGACCCAGTACTTC. It encodes CASSYPQETQYF. This sequence joins TRBV6-5 and TRBJ2-5; D gene ambiguous. V lost 2 bases and J 2 bases, leaving 3 bases between the germline ends. CDR1 and CDR2 (germline): MNHEY, SVGAGI. The CDR3 loop spans 12 amino acids.

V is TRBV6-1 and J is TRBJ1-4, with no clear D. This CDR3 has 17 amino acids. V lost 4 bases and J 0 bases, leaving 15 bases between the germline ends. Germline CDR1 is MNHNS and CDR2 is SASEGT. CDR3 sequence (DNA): TGTGCCAGCAGTGTACAGCTCGGCGCCTCAACTAATGAAAAACTGTTTTTT. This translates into CASSVQLGASTNEKLFF.

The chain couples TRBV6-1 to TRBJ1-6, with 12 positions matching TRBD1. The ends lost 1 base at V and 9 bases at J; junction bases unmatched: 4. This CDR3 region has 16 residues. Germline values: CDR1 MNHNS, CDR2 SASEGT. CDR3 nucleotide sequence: TGTGCCAGCAGTGAAGGGGGACAGGGGGCAACTTCACCCCTCCACTTT. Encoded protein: CASSEGGQGATSPLHF.

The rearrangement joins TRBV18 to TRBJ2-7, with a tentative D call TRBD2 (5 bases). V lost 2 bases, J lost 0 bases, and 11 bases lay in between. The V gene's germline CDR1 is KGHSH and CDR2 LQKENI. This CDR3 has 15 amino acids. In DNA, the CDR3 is TGTGCCAGCTCACCAAATCGGGGTTCCTCCTACGAGCAGTACTTC. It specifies CASSPNRGSSYEQYF.

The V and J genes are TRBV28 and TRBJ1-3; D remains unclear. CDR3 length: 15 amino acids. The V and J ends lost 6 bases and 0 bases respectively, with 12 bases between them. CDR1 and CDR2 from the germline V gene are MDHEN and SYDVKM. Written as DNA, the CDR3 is TGTGCCAGCAGCGTCAGGCCCCCCTCTGGAAACACCATATATTTT. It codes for CASSVRPPSGNTIYF.